Following are 7 T cell receptor beta chains from one sample sequenced in a study of T cell responses to AZD1222 COVID-19 vaccine. The data were produced by immunoSEQ multiplex PCR, yet TCRdb's version contains in-frame clones alone and is incomplete. The table has 130,000 to 150,000 clones, about 90% seen once. The sample was peripheral blood, taken on day 0 of AZD1222 vaccination. The receptors were gathered from an adult in good health.

The rearrangement joins TRBV9 to TRBJ1-1, with D possibly matching TRBD1 (5 bases). V lost 0 bases, J lost 0 bases, and 9 bases lay in between. CDR1 is SGDLS, CDR2 YYNGEE, per germline. The CDR3 has 15 amino acids. CDR3 amino acids: CASSVDGGMNTEAFF. The CDR3, as DNA: TGTGCCAGCAGCGTAGATGGGGGTATGAACACTGAAGCTTTCTTT.

As regards this clone: Different DNA sequences within this sample yield the same CDR3. The chain carries TRBV12-3 or TRBV12-4 and TRBJ2-5; D gene unclear. Trimming took off 6 bases at V and 1 base at J, with 9 bases between the two ends. This CDR3 is 13 amino acids long. Here the CDR3 DNA reads TGTGCCAGCAGCTTGAGCCTCCAAGAGACCCAGTACTTC. The encoded protein is CASSLSLQETQYF.

This chain uses TRBV19 with TRBJ2-7, with 8 bases fitting TRBD1. This CDR3 has 15 amino acids. V lost 3 bases to trimming and J lost 2 bases; unmatched junction nucleotides: 6. Germline V CDR1 and CDR2: LNHDA, SQIVND (reference sequence). CDR3 nucleotides: TGTGCCAGTAGTATGGGACAGGCTTTTACCTACGAGCAGTACTTC. The encoded protein is CASSMGQAFTYEQYF.

This clone was observed once. The gene calls are TRBV10-3 and TRBJ2-7, with D perhaps TRBD1 (6 bases). The CDR3 length is 15 residues. V dropped 0 bases and J dropped 4 bases, with 13 bases sitting between them. The V gene's germline CDR1 is ENHRY and CDR2 SYGVKD. The CDR3 DNA reads as TGTGCCATCAGTGAGTCTCGGCCAGGGGCATACGAGCAGTACTTC. Translation gives CAISESRPGAYEQYF.

This clone was observed a single time. The chain carries TRBV5-4 and TRBJ2-7; TRBD2 matches at 9 bases. Germline-derived CDR1 and CDR2 are SGHNT and YYREEE (reference sequence). Unmatched junction bases numbered 10, after V lost 4 bases and J lost 2 bases. This CDR3 is 16 amino acids long. In nucleotides, the CDR3 is TGTGCCAGCAGCGAAGCGAGCGGGGGGCCAACCTACGAGCAGTACTTC. This gives the protein CASSEASGGPTYEQYF.

V gene TRBV27 combines with J gene TRBJ1-6; 9 bases fit TRBD1. Germline-derived CDR1 and CDR2 are MNHEY and SMNVEV (reference sequence). Germline trimming cut 6 bases from V and 7 bases from J; bases unmatched to any gene: 13. This CDR3 spans 17 amino acids. Here the CDR3 DNA reads TGTGCCAGCAGGGTCACACAGGGGGCGCTAGGAAATTCACCCCTCCACTTT. Translating it yields CASRVTQGALGNSPLHF.

CDR3 bases: TGTGCCATCACAGCAGGAAGAGGGACTGAAGCTTTCTTT. Protein sequence: CAITAGRGTEAFF. The V gene is TRBV10-3, the J gene TRBJ1-1; no definite D call. V lost 7 bases and J lost 5, with 14 bases in between. This CDR3 contains 13 residues. Per the germline V gene, CDR1 is ENHRY and CDR2 is SYGVKD.